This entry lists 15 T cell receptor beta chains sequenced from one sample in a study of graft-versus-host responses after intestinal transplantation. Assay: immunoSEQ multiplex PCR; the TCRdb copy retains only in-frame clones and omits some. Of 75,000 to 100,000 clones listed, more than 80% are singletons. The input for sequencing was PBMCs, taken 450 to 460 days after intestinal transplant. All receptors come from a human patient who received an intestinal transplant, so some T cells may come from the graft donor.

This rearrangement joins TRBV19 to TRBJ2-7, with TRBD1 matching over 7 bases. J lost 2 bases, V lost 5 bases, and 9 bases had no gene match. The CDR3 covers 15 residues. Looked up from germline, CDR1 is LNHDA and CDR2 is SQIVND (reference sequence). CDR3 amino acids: CASSSTGVSTYEQYF. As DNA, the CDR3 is TGTGCCAGTAGTTCCACAGGGGTCTCAACCTACGAGCAGTACTTC.

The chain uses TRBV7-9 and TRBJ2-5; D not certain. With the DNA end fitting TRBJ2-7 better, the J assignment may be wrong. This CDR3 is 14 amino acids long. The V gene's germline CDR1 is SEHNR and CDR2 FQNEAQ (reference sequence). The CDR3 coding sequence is TGTGCCAGCAGCTTAGGGCAGGAGTTCTACGAGCAGTACTTC. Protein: CASSLGQEFYEQYF.

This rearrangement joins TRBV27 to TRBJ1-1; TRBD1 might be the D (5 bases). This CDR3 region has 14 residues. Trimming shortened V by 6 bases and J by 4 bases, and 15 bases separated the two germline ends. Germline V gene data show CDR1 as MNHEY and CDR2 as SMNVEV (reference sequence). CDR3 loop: CASSWDGAGTEAFF. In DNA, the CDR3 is TGTGCCAGCAGCTGGGACGGTGCGGGCACTGAAGCTTTCTTT.

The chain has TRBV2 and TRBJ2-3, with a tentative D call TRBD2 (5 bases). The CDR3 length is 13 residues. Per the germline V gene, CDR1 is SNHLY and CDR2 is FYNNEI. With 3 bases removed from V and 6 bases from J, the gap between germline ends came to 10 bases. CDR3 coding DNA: TGTGCCAGCAGTGAGGACTGGTCTGATACGCAGTATTTT. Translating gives CASSEDWSDTQYF.

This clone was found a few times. Here the CDR3 reads CASSVGPTEVVEAFF. The CDR3 nucleotides read TGTGCCAGCAGCGTAGGTCCGACAGAGGTGGTTGAAGCTTTCTTT. This rearrangement joins TRBV9 to TRBJ1-1; a possible D gene is TRBD1 (5 bases). The CDR3 totals 15 residues. CDR1 and CDR2 (germline): SGDLS, YYNGEE. Deletions cut 0 bases from V and 7 bases from J, with 16 bases between. Full variable domain (missing parts from reference TRBV9 and TRBJ1-1): DSGVTQTPKHLITATGQRVTLRCSPRSGDLSVYWYQQSLDQGLQFLIQYYNGEERAKGNILERFSAQQFPDLHSELNLSSLELGDSALYFCASSVGPTEVVEAFFGQGTRLTVV.

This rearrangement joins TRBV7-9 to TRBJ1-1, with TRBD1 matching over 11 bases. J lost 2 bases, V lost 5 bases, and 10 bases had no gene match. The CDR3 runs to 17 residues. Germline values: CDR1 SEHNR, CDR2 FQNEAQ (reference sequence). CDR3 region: CASSLGQGAISNTEAFF. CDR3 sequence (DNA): TGTGCCAGCAGCCTCGGACAGGGGGCGATCTCCAACACTGAAGCTTTCTTT.

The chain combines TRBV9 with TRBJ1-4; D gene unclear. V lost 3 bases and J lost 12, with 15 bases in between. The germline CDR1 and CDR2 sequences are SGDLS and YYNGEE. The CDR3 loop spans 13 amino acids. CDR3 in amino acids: CASSGPRDVELFF. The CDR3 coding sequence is TGTGCCAGCAGCGGGCCTCGGGATGTAGAACTGTTTTTT.

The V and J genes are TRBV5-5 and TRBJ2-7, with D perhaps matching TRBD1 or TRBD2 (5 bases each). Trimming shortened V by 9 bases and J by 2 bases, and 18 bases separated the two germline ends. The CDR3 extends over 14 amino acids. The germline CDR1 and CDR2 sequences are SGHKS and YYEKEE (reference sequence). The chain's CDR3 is CATTPGTFTYEQYF. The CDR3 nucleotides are TGTGCCACCACTCCCGGGACGTTCACCTACGAGCAGTACTTC.

The CDR3 sequence is CSVEGGRGSTEAFF. DNA for the CDR3: TGCAGCGTTGAGGGGGGCAGGGGAAGCACTGAAGCTTTCTTT. The V call is TRBV29-1, the J call TRBJ1-1; the D gene is possibly TRBD1 (6 bases). The CDR3 loop spans 14 amino acids. Germline loops: CDR1 SQVTM, CDR2 ANQGSEA. Trimming pared 3 bases from V and 4 bases from J, leaving 15 bases between.

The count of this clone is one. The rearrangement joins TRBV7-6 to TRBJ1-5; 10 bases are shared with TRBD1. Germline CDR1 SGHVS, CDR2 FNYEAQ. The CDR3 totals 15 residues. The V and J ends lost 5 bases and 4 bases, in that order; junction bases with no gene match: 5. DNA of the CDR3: TGTGCCAGCAGCCCGGGACAGGGGCATAATCAGCCCCAGCATTTT. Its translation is CASSPGQGHNQPQHF.

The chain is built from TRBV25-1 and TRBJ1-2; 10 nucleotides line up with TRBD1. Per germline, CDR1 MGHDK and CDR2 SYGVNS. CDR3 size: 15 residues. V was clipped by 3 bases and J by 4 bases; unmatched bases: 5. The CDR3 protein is CASSEGQGSGYGYTF. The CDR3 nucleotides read TGTGCCAGCAGTGAGGGACAGGGGAGCGGCTATGGCTACACCTTC.

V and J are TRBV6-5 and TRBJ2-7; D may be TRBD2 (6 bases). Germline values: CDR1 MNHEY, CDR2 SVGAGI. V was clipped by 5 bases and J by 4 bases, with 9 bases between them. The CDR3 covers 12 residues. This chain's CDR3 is CASSPGGYEQYF. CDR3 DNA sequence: TGTGCCAGCAGTCCCGGAGGGTACGAGCAGTACTTC.

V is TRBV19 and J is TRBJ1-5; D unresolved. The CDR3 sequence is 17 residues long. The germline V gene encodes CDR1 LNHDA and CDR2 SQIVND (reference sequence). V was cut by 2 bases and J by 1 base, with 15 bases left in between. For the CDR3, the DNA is TGTGCCAGTAGTATATTTTGGGGAGATCGCAGCAATCAGCCCCAGCATTTT. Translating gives CASSIFWGDRSNQPQHF.

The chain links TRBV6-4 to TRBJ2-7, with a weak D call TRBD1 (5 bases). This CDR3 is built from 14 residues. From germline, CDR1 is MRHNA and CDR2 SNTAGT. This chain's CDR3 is CVGLLRVNSYEQYF. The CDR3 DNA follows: TGTGTCGGGTTACTCAGGGTAAACTCCTACGAGCAGTACTTC.

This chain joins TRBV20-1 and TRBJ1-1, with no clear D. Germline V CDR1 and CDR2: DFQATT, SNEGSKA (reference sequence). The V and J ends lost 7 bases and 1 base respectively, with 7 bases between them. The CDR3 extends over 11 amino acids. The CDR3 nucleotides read TGCAGTGTGGTGGAGAACACTGAAGCTTTCTTT. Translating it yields CSVVENTEAFF.